The clone carrying this T cell receptor beta chain was recorded many times. Its target is not known. The data are from a study of T cells in Graves' hyperthyroidism and ophthalmopathy. Findings and limits, study-wide: Ophthalmopathy prediction by the model preceded onset by a median 6.5 months.

RNA transcripts provided the source from which TCR beta CDR3 regions were amplified. First-round RT-PCR of the TCR CDR3 relied on the HTBI primer set. MiXCR was run by TCRdb on the multiplex PCR reads, yielding one entry per CDR3 protein. The sample carries nearly 600,000 distinct CDR3 sequences, approximately 15% recorded once. Germline V gene data show CDR1 as DFQATT and CDR2 as SNEGSKA (reference sequence). CDR3 size: 14 residues. The germline V and J ends were trimmed by 0 bases and 1 base, with 9 bases remaining between them. The chain carries TRBV20-1 and TRBJ1-1; D not resolved. The receptor comes from a woman aged 18-30 years with Graves' ophthalmopathy. The sample comprised blood. The DNA of the CDR3 is TGCAGTGCTAGAGATCCTACGGGGAACACTGAAGCTTTCTTT. It encodes CSARDPTGNTEAFF.